The rows below give T cell receptor beta chains drawn from one sample of a study of PD-1 blockade in mismatch repair-deficient tumors. TCRdb keeps only in-frame clones here, not all; method: immunoSEQ multiplex PCR. This sample has about 60,000 clones, with 88% found just once. Sequencing used peripheral blood, obtained 52 weeks after starting pembrolizumab. These TCRs come from an adult with mismatch repair-deficient cancer. The CDR3 runs from the conserved cysteine through the conserved F or W. The D gene is left open where the match is weak. Where a row states a size, it is once, few, many or the class of an expanded clone; other rows omit it.

>TRBJ2-3|TRBV7-9|-|-
CASSPPSTDTQYF
TGTGCCAGCAGCCCCCCTAGCACAGATACGCAGTATTTT
>TRBJ2-7|TRBV29-1|-|-
CSDRDRNYEQYF
TGCAGCGATAGAGACAGAAACTACGAGCAGTACTTC
>TRBJ1-5|TRBV27|-|-
CASGAAQYQPQHF
TGTGCCAGTGGGGCGGCTCAGTATCAGCCCCAGCATTTT
>TRBJ2-1|TRBV29-1|-|-
CSVEYYNEQFF
TGCAGCGTTGAATACTACAATGAGCAGTTCTTC
>TRBJ2-7|TRBV7-8|TRBD2|-
CASSLATSGSYEQYF
TGTGCCAGCAGCTTAGCCACTAGCGGTTCCTACGAGCAGTACTTC
>TRBJ1-2|TRBV10-3|TRBD1|-
CAISESGQGAIGGYTF
TGTGCCATCAGTGAGTCTGGACAGGGGGCAATTGGAGGCTACACCTTC
>TRBJ1-1|TRBV2|-|once
CASMGRHRETEAFF
TGTGCCAGCATGGGCAGGCACCGGGAGACTGAAGCTTTCTTT
>TRBJ2-5|TRBV18|-|-
CASSPPPGEVGQETQYF
TGTGCCAGCTCACCACCACCGGGAGAAGTGGGCCAAGAGACCCAGTACTTC
>TRBJ2-5|TRBV29-1|TRBD1|once
CSVDRGRGSQETQYF
TGCAGCGTTGACAGGGGGCGTGGTAGCCAAGAGACCCAGTACTTC
>TRBJ2-1|TRBV30|-|once
CAWSGLGNEQFF
TGTGCCTGGAGTGGGTTGGGTAATGAGCAGTTCTTC
>TRBJ2-2|TRBV27|TRBD1|-
CASSLTRTGGHTGELFF
TGTGCCAGCAGTTTAACTAGGACAGGGGGCCACACCGGGGAGCTGTTTTTT
>TRBJ1-4|TRBV19|TRBD1|-
CASSQSGQGTIGLDEKLFF
TGTGCCAGTAGTCAGTCGGGACAGGGTACTATCGGGCTTGATGAAAAACTGTTTTTT
>TRBJ2-3|TRBV9|-|-
CASSASTGSTDTQYF
TGTGCCAGCAGCGCATCCACAGGAAGCACAGATACGCAGTATTTT
>TRBJ2-2|TRBV11-2|TRBD2|-
CASSPIAGANTGELFF
TGTGCCAGCAGCCCTATAGCGGGGGCGAACACCGGGGAGCTGTTTTTT
>TRBJ2-7|TRBV9|-|once
CASSVEGSDEQYF
TGTGCCAGCAGCGTGGAGGGTAGCGACGAGCAGTACTTC
>TRBJ1-5|TRBV28|-|-
CASSLQGQPQHF
TGTGCCAGCAGTTTACAGGGTCAGCCCCAGCATTTT
>TRBJ2-5|TRBV5-4|TRBD2|-
CASSLGGRAMETQYF
TGTGCCAGCAGCTTGGGGGGGAGGGCTATGGAGACCCAGTACTTC
>TRBJ2-5|TRBV7-9|-|-
CASSPPPGETQYF
TGTGCCAGCAGCCCCCCCCCGGGGGAGACCCAGTACTTC
>TRBJ1-2|TRBV11-2|-|once
CASSFQTPSGEGSYGYTF
TGTGCCAGCAGCTTCCAAACCCCCAGCGGAGAGGGGAGCTATGGCTACACCTTC
>TRBJ2-3|TRBV11-2|-|-
CASSSIPNLTDTQYF
TGTGCCAGCAGCAGTATCCCCAACCTCACAGATACGCAGTATTTT
>TRBJ2-5|TRBV11-1|-|-
CASSLQGFQETQYF
TGTGCCAGCAGCTTGCAGGGTTTTCAAGAGACCCAGTACTTC
>TRBJ2-1|TRBV11-1|TRBD2|-
CASSFGLAGENEQFF
TGTGCCAGCAGCTTCGGACTAGCGGGGGAAAATGAGCAGTTCTTC
>TRBJ2-7|TRBV4-3|-|-
CASSLRDTAPYEQYF
TGCGCCAGCAGCCTGCGGGACACGGCTCCCTACGAGCAGTACTTC
>TRBJ2-1|TRBV11-2|TRBD2|-
CASSSRLAGGYNEQFF
TGTGCCAGCAGCTCACGACTAGCGGGAGGGTACAATGAGCAGTTCTTC
>TRBJ1-1|TRBV6-4|-|-
CASRSRAGTNTEAFF
TGTGCCAGCAGATCCAGAGCAGGGACGAACACTGAAGCTTTCTTT
>TRBJ1-3|TRBV5-6|TRBD1|once
CASSLTPPGGPSGNTIYF
TGTGCCAGCAGCCTGACCCCCCCAGGGGGCCCCTCTGGAAACACCATATATTTT
>TRBJ1-5|TRBV27|-|-
CASSPTGRGNQPQHF
TGTGCCAGCAGCCCCACAGGGAGGGGCAATCAGCCCCAGCATTTT
>TRBJ2-7|TRBV19|TRBD2|once
CASSAATSGSREQYF
TGTGCCAGTAGTGCAGCGACTAGCGGGAGTCGCGAGCAGTACTTC
>TRBJ1-1|TRBV28|-|-
CASSKTGRGTEAFF
TGTGCCAGCAGTAAAACAGGGAGGGGGACTGAAGCTTTCTTT
>TRBJ2-7|TRBV7-6|-|-
CASSLEPGSSYEQYF
TGTGCCAGCAGCTTAGAACCGGGCTCGTCCTACGAGCAGTACTTC
>TRBJ2-7|TRBV4-1|-|-
CASSQDEGSYEQYF
TGCGCCAGCAGCCAAGACGAGGGGTCCTACGAGCAGTACTTC
>TRBJ2-4|TRBV13|-|once
CASSLEAWLGKGAKNIQYF
TGTGCCAGCAGCTTAGAAGCCTGGCTAGGAAAGGGGGCCAAAAACATTCAGTACTTC
>TRBJ1-4|TRBV25-1|TRBD1|-
CASRENRDSKMDEKLFF
TGTGCCAGCAGAGAAAACCGGGACAGCAAAATGGATGAAAAACTGTTTTTT
>TRBJ2-1|TRBV13|TRBD2|-
CASSYGTSGNNEQFF
TGTGCCAGCAGCTACGGGACTAGCGGAAACAATGAGCAGTTCTTC
>TRBJ2-7|TRBV2|TRBD1|once
CASSDDRGTFYEQYF
TGTGCCAGCAGTGATGACAGGGGGACCTTCTACGAGCAGTACTTC
>TRBJ2-7|TRBV28|-|-
CASSFMMSSYEQYF
TGTGCCAGCAGTTTCATGATGAGCTCCTACGAGCAGTACTTC
>TRBJ2-1|TRBV28|TRBD1|-
CASSLRQGVYNEQFF
TGTGCCAGCAGTTTACGACAGGGAGTTTACAATGAGCAGTTCTTC
>TRBJ2-1|TRBV19|-|-
CASSGTYNEQFF
TGTGCCAGTAGCGGGACCTACAATGAGCAGTTCTTC
>TRBJ1-2|TRBV19|-|-
CASTLRGGNYGYTF
TGTGCCAGTACGCTCAGGGGAGGTAACTATGGCTACACCTTC
>TRBJ2-5|TRBV7-6|-|-
CASSLHQETQYF
TGTGCCAGCAGCTTGCACCAAGAGACCCAGTACTTC
>TRBJ2-1|TRBV29-1|TRBD2|-
CSVAGGSSYNEQFF
TGCAGCGTCGCGGGCGGGAGCTCCTACAATGAGCAGTTCTTC
>TRBJ1-2|TRBV28|-|-
CASKSGFLSYTF
TGTGCCAGCAAGTCGGGGTTTTTGAGCTACACCTTC
>TRBJ2-7|TRBV19|TRBD1|-
CASAAGTGAYEQYF
TGTGCCTCGGCTGCCGGGACAGGGGCCTACGAGCAGTACTTC
>TRBJ2-5|TRBV7-9|-|few
CASSLLETQYF
TGTGCCAGCAGCTTACTGGAGACCCAGTACTTC
>TRBJ2-7|TRBV27|-|-
CASSLFPGAYEQYF
TGTGCCAGCAGTTTATTTCCAGGGGCCTACGAGCAGTACTTC
>TRBJ1-2|TRBV4-2|-|few
CASSQGKRGKEF
TGTGCCAGCAGCCAAGGGAAGCGGGGGAAAGAATTC
>TRBJ1-5|TRBV28|TRBD1|-
CASSLTRFRGGNQPQHF
TGTGCCAGCAGCCTTACCCGGTTCAGGGGGGGCAATCAGCCCCAGCATTTT
>TRBJ1-2|TRBV19|-|-
CAAAQIGNYGYTF
TGTGCCGCTGCCCAGATCGGGAACTATGGCTACACCTTC
>TRBJ2-3|TRBV2|TRBD1|-
CASRSDRATTDTQYF
TGTGCCAGCAGGTCGGACAGGGCCACCACAGATACGCAGTATTTT
>TRBJ2-7|TRBV2|TRBD2|-
CASRRLAEQYF
TGTGCCAGCAGACGACTAGCCGAGCAGTACTTC
>TRBJ1-1|TRBV18|-|-
CASSPAGPGLATEAFF
TGTGCCAGCTCACCAGCCGGGCCAGGGTTGGCCACTGAAGCTTTCTTT
>TRBJ2-6|TRBV6-1|-|-
CASSEEDGSGANVLTF
TGTGCCAGCAGTGAAGAGGACGGCTCTGGGGCCAACGTCCTGACTTTC
>TRBJ2-3|TRBV9|-|-
CASSERPGPGVVDTQYF
TGTGCCAGCAGCGAACGACCCGGGCCGGGAGTGGTAGATACGCAGTATTTT
>TRBJ2-1|TRBV4-3|-|-
CASSQDAWNEQFF
TGCGCCAGCAGCCAAGATGCGTGGAATGAGCAGTTCTTC
>TRBJ2-3|TRBV4-3|-|-
CASSQDPPGSYTDTQYF
TGCGCCAGCAGCCAAGATCCTCCGGGATCTTACACAGATACGCAGTATTTT